This TCR beta chain was documented in a study of PD-1 blockade in classical Hodgkin lymphoma. Points from the study as a whole: Baseline diversity resembling that of newly diagnosed patients was seen in complete responders. Undefined causes, possibly disease activity or prior therapy, underlie the repertoire differences. CD4+ TCR diversity rose significantly by C4D1, and CD8+ TCR diversity did not.

Sequencing was performed with immunoSEQ multiplex PCR; in TCRdb, only in-frame clones are kept and a portion is missing. This sample yields more than 60,000 clones, of which roughly 90% are seen a single time; over 9.5% belongs to the top ten. This clone was recorded a few times. Its antigen is undetermined. An end of the junction differs from the germline gene, which may be a read error. Autologous stem cell transplantation was followed by relapse in every patient, and brentuximab vedotin exposure varied. Classification of best responses gave complete response, partial response or progressive disease. The CDR3 is 16 amino acids. The germline CDR1 and CDR2 sequences are SSHAT and FNYEAQ (reference sequence).

The starting material was peripheral blood mononuclear cells (PBMCs), obtained at baseline. The J gene is TRBJ2-5, the V gene TRBV7-7; 8 bases agree with TRBD1. The TCR comes from a human donor with classical Hodgkin lymphoma. This CDR3 reads CASSPGRQGTYETQYF. In DNA, the CDR3 is TGTGCTAGCAGCCCAGGACGACAGGGGACGTATGAGACCCAGTACTTC.